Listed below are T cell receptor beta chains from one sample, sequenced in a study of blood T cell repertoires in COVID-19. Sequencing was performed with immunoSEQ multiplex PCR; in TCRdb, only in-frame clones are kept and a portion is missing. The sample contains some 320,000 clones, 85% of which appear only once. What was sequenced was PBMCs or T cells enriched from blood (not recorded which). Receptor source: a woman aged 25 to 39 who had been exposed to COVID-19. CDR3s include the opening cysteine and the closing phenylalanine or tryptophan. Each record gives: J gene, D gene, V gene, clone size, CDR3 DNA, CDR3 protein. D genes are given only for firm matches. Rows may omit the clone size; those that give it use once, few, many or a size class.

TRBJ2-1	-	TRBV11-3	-	TGTGCCAGCAGCAGAGGATCTATTGTCTACAATGAGCAGTTCTTC	CASSRGSIVYNEQFF
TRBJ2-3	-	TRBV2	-	TGTGCCGGCCGGGACTCCGCTAACACAGATACGCAGTATTTT	CAGRDSANTDTQYF
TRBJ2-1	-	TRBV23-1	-	TGCGCCAGCAGTCAATCGCCACTAGAGGCCTATGAGCAGTTCTTC	CASSQSPLEAYEQFF
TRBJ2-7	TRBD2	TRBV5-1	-	TGCGCCAGCAACCCTAGCGGGAGGCCAGCCTACGAGCAGTACTTC	CASNPSGRPAYEQYF
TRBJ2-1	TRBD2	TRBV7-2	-	TGTGCCAGCAGCTTAGGCCTAGCGGGGGGGACCAATGAGCAGTTCTTC	CASSLGLAGGTNEQFF
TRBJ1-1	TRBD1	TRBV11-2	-	TGTGCCAGCAGCTTCTTTTCGCAGGGGGCTGGTGAAGCTTTCTTT	CASSFFSQGAGEAFF
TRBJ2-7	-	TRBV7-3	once	TGTGCCAGCAGCTTAGGGGGCGGGGGCTACGAGCAGTACTTC	CASSLGGGGYEQYF
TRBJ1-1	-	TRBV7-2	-	TGTGCCAGCAGAGAAGCTACTGAAGCTTTCTTT	CASREATEAFF
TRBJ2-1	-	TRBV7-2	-	TGTGCCAGCAGCGCCCGGTGGCTAGCGCCAGACAATGAGCAGTTCTTC	CASSARWLAPDNEQFF
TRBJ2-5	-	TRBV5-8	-	TGTGCCAGCAATTTACCCGGGACACAACAAGAGACCCAGTACTTC	CASNLPGTQQETQYF
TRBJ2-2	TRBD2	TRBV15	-	TGTGCCACCAGCAACTTCCTTAGCGGGGGGACCGGGGAGCTGTTTTTT	CATSNFLSGGTGELFF